This record covers a single TCR beta chain. CDR3 length: 15 amino acids. The trim removed 5 bases at V and 5 bases at J, leaving 13 bases unmatched. Germline V lookup: CDR1 GTSNPN, CDR2 SVGIG (reference sequence). In the original processing: Reference gene primer amplification yielded estimated nucleated cell counts. Data came from immunoSEQ multiplex PCR; TCRdb stores just in-frame clones and leaves some out. V and J calls and clone size are given by that table; D and trimming were obtained from the DNA. The sample holds some 83,000 clones, approximately 80% seen once. This entry is derived from a study of blood T cell repertoires in COVID-19. Overall study: The samples span acute and convalescent COVID-19 from the United States, Italy and Spain. Sources were T cells, B-cell-depleted T cells, or PBMCs; the material itself was cDNA or gDNA.

Source material: peripheral blood. The sequence came from a man in his 60s with active or convalescent COVID-19. The rearrangement joins TRBV30 to TRBJ2-7; the match to TRBD1 covers 9 bases. The CDR3 sequence is CAWHQSPGQGNEQYF. The CDR3 DNA reads TGTGCCTGGCACCAATCCCCGGGACAGGGCAACGAGCAGTACTTC.